Presented here are 18 T cell receptor beta chains from one specimen sequenced in a study of blood T cells in healthy people across ages. Sample-barcoded 5' priming and a J-beta primer mix drove a second PCR of roughly 6 to 12 cycles. MiXCR was run by TCRdb on the 5' RACE reads, yielding one entry per CDR3 protein. The repertoire consists of hundreds of thousands of distinct CDR3 sequences, with roughly 43% occurring once and the leading ten covering 20% to 25%. The sequenced sample consisted of blood. The source of these receptors is a woman aged 55-75 years in good health.

This sequence joins TRBV3-1 and TRBJ1-6; 8 nucleotides line up with TRBD1. The germline gives CDR1 LGHDT, CDR2 YNNKEL (reference sequence). The CDR3 spans 15 residues. The trim removed 2 bases at V and 10 bases at J, leaving 7 bases unmatched. CDR3 bases: TGTGCCAGCAGCCAAAACCGACAGGGGTGGTCACCCCTCCACTTT. Amino acid sequence: CASSQNRQGWSPLHF. Together with reference TRBV3-1 and TRBJ1-6, the CDR3 gives the full variable domain: DTAVSQTPKYLVTQMGNDKSIKCEQNLGHDTMYWYKQDSKKFLKIMFSYNNKELIINETVPNRFSPKSPDKAHLNLHINSLELGDSAVYFCASSQNRQGWSPLHFGNGTRLTVT.

This clonotype was observed many times. As DNA, the CDR3 is TGTGCCAGCAGTCCAGGGGCTTCGGGGGCCAACGTCCTGACTTTC. It codes for CASSPGASGANVLTF. V gene TRBV6-6 combines with J gene TRBJ2-6, with D perhaps matching TRBD1 (6 bases). This CDR3 comprises 15 residues. Per germline, CDR1 MNHNY and CDR2 SVGAGI (reference sequence). Trimming cost V 5 bases and J 4 bases, with 12 bases left between them.

The V call is TRBV5-5, the J call TRBJ1-1, with TRBD1 as a possible D gene (6 bases). Germline V CDR1 and CDR2: SGHKS, YYEKEE (reference sequence). The CDR3 sequence is 15 residues long. The germline V and J ends were trimmed by 0 bases and 3 bases, with 12 bases remaining between them. The CDR3 spells CASSLDPTGYTEAFF. The CDR3 nucleotides read TGTGCCAGCAGCTTGGATCCGACAGGCTACACTGAAGCTTTCTTT.

This chain uses TRBV10-2 with TRBJ2-4; perhaps TRBD2 as D (5 bases). Trimming removed 6 bases at V and 0 bases at J, with 9 bases between. The germline V gene encodes CDR1 WSHSY and CDR2 SAAADI. CDR3 length: 14 amino acids. CDR3 bases: TGCGCCAGCAGGGAGGTGCTAGCCAAAAACATTCAGTACTTC. Residues: CASREVLAKNIQYF.

The table lists this clonotype with a few counts. The chain employs TRBV7-9 and TRBJ2-7; 10 bases are shared with TRBD2. With V trimmed by 3 bases and J by 4 bases, 6 bases remained unmatched. This CDR3 region has 15 residues. Germline-derived CDR1 and CDR2 are SEHNR and FQNEAQ (reference sequence). CDR3 residues: CASSFEAGGFYEQYF. CDR3 nucleotides: TGTGCCAGCAGCTTTGAAGCGGGAGGGTTTTACGAGCAGTACTTC.

The CDR3 coding sequence is TGTGCCAGCAGTTTTAGGCAGGGAGGTACCGGGGAGCTGTTTTTT. Translation: CASSFRQGGTGELFF. The rearrangement uses TRBV12-3 or TRBV12-4 and TRBJ2-2; maybe TRBD2 (6 bases). V gave up 3 bases and J gave up 5 bases, with 13 bases separating them. This CDR3 contains 15 residues.

With respect to this clonotype: This may stem from a read error, because a much larger clone lies one nucleotide away. The rearrangement links TRBV10-3 to TRBJ2-7; 8 bases are shared with TRBD1. Germline V gives CDR1 ENHRY, CDR2 SYGVKD. The CDR3 runs 15 residues. In nucleotides, the CDR3 is TGTGCCATCAGTTCGTCGGGACAGGATGCCTACGAGCAGAACTTC. It yields the protein CAISSSGQDAYEQNF.

The V call is TRBV15, the J call TRBJ2-1; TRBD1 matches at 9 bases. This CDR3 region has 14 residues. V shed 7 bases, J shed 3 bases, and the junction held 4 bases outside the gene matches. Germline lookup yields CDR1 LNHNV and CDR2 YYDKDF (reference sequence). The CDR3 sequence is CATNPGQGYNEQFF. The CDR3 bases are TGTGCCACCAACCCGGGACAGGGCTACAATGAGCAGTTCTTC.

The rearrangement uses TRBV12-3 or TRBV12-4 and TRBJ1-1; maybe TRBD1 (6 bases). The CDR3 runs 14 residues. Trimming cost V 5 bases and J 4 bases, with 14 bases left between them. The CDR3 DNA is TGTGCCAGCAGTATTAGGGGGTTAGGCACTGAAGCTTTCTTT. Encoded protein: CASSIRGLGTEAFF.

Ten or more counts support this clonotype. CDR3 loop: CASSGESASGKHEQFF. CDR3 DNA sequence: TGTGCCAGCAGTGGGGAATCGGCTAGCGGGAAACATGAGCAGTTCTTC. The rearrangement links TRBV28 to TRBJ2-1, with 9 bases that match TRBD2. Trimming removed 5 bases from V and 8 bases from J; junction bases left unmatched: 13. The V gene's germline CDR1 is MDHEN and CDR2 SYDVKM. The length of the CDR3 is 16 residues.

This chain uses TRBV18 with TRBJ1-1; TRBD1 matches at 7 bases. With 3 bases clipped from V and 1 base from J, the junction kept 8 bases outside the gene matches. The germline V gene has CDR1 KGHSH and CDR2 LQKENI. CDR3 length equals 16 residues. The CDR3 protein is CASSPPRQGPNTEAFF. CDR3 bases: TGTGCCAGCTCACCGCCCCGACAGGGACCGAACACTGAAGCTTTCTTT.

This clonotype was detected only once. This chain connects TRBV20-1 to TRBJ2-3; tentatively, D is TRBD1 (5 bases). This CDR3 spans 15 amino acids. V lost 3 bases and J lost 1, with 14 bases in between. Germline lookup yields CDR1 DFQATT and CDR2 SNEGSKA (reference sequence). CDR3 protein: CSASSGSTGTDTQYF. For the CDR3, the DNA is TGCAGTGCTAGCTCAGGGTCCACTGGCACAGATACGCAGTATTTT.

This clonotype was seen more than once but under ten times. This chain uses TRBV2 with TRBJ2-5, with TRBD1 matching 9 bases. Germline V gene lookup returns CDR1 SNHLY and CDR2 FYNNEI. The CDR3 runs 15 residues. The V and J ends lost 7 bases and 4 bases, in that order; junction bases with no gene match: 10. CDR3 residues: CASKQTGGVRETQYF. The CDR3 DNA is TGTGCCAGCAAACAGACAGGGGGAGTTCGAGAGACCCAGTACTTC.

In its sample, this clonotype was seen a few times. The rearrangement uses TRBV6-2 or TRBV6-3 and TRBJ2-1, with D possibly TRBD2 on 6 matching bases. V was shortened by 3 bases and J by 0 bases, with 18 bases between the two germline ends. This CDR3 comprises 18 residues. CDR1 and CDR2 from the germline V gene are MNHEY and SVGEGT. The CDR3, as DNA: TGTGCCAGCAGTTATGAAGAGAGCGGGTTAAGCTCCTACAATGAGCAGTTCTTC. It is translated as CASSYEESGLSSYNEQFF.

This clonotype has only a few counts. The chain uses TRBV29-1 and TRBJ2-1; D remains ambiguous. V dropped 0 bases and J dropped 0 bases, with 12 bases sitting between them. This CDR3 is built from 16 residues. Germline lookup yields CDR1 SQVTM and CDR2 ANQGSEA. The CDR3 DNA reads as TGCAGCGTTGAAGATGGCGGCGGTAGCTCCTACAATGAGCAGTTCTTC. This gives the protein CSVEDGGGSSYNEQFF.

The chain couples TRBV20-1 to TRBJ1-5, with 7 positions matching TRBD1. The CDR3 length is 14 residues. V shed 4 bases and J 4 bases; nucleotides not matched to a gene: 7. Germline V gene lookup returns CDR1 DFQATT and CDR2 SNEGSKA (reference sequence). The CDR3: CSANTGTVNQPQHF. In DNA form, the CDR3 reads TGCAGTGCTAATACCGGGACAGTTAATCAGCCCCAGCATTTT.

This clonotype was counted only a few times. V usage is TRBV15 and J usage is TRBJ2-7; tentatively, D is TRBD2 (5 bases). Trimming left V 1 base short and J 7 bases short, with 11 bases between. Germline CDR1 reads LNHNV; CDR2 reads YYDKDF (reference sequence). The CDR3 loop spans 13 amino acids. CDR3 amino acids: CATSRGLSNEQYF. The CDR3, as DNA: TGTGCCACCAGCAGAGGACTAAGTAATGAGCAGTACTTC.

The chain carries TRBV7-3 and TRBJ2-1, with D perhaps matching TRBD1 or TRBD2 (7 bases each). Trimming left V 5 bases short and J 9 bases short, with 11 bases between. CDR1 SGHTA and CDR2 FQGTGA come from the germline V gene. This CDR3 spans 12 amino acids. The CDR3 DNA reads as TGTGCCAGCAGCCAGGGGGGGCGTGAGCAGTTCTTC. This translates into CASSQGGREQFF.